Below are 10 T cell receptor beta chains sequenced from a single sample in a study of cytomegalovirus exposure and HLA in healthy donors (dated by TCRdb to 2016 to 2017). The library was built by means of the immunoSEQ multiplex PCR assay. For the multiplex PCR, a mixture combining 60 forward primers for TCR Vbeta segments and 13 reverse primers for TCR Jbeta segments was used. This is the immuneACCESS table as TCRdb keeps it, with only in-frame sequences that have V and J called. A part of the clones is gone; compared with another copy, unresolved V genes explain less than half, and the rest is unexplained. Here the sample has about 110,000 clones; around 87% occur a single time. The ten largest clones represent about 1.8% of the sample. The material sequenced was PBMCs. These TCRs come from a man in his forties in good health and CMV-seronegative.

This chain joins TRBV5-1 and TRBJ2-5; 8 bases map to TRBD1. Per germline, CDR1 SGHRS and CDR2 YFSETQ. V was pared by 2 bases and J by 5 bases, with 8 bases of the junction left unmatched. This CDR3 is built from 15 residues. The chain's CDR3 is CASSFPRTGTETQYF. DNA for the CDR3: TGCGCCAGCAGCTTTCCAAGGACAGGGACGGAGACCCAGTACTTC.

The chain couples TRBV6-1 to TRBJ1-1; 7 bases map to TRBD1. CDR1 MNHNS and CDR2 SASEGT come from the germline V gene. The CDR3 sequence is 14 residues long. V was pared by 11 bases and J by 5 bases, with 14 bases of the junction left unmatched. In DNA, the CDR3 is TGTGCCGCCAGCAGGGGGTTGGGAAGTACTGAAGCTTTCTTT. It is translated as CAASRGLGSTEAFF.

J is TRBJ1-4 and V is TRBV4-2; D is uncertain. The V gene lost 0 bases and the J gene lost 2 bases, with 10 bases spanning the gap. The CDR3 runs 16 residues. Germline V gene data show CDR1 as LGHNA and CDR2 as YNFKEQ. The CDR3 sequence: CASSQDLRGTNEKLFF. As DNA, the CDR3 is TGTGCCAGCAGCCAAGATTTGAGAGGTACTAATGAAAAACTGTTTTTT.

The CDR3 protein is CASSPGAALEQFF. The CDR3, as DNA: TGTGCCAGCAGCCCAGGGGCGGCCCTTGAGCAGTTCTTC. The rearrangement uses TRBV7-2 and TRBJ2-1, with TRBD1 as a possible D gene (6 bases). There are 13 residues in the CDR3. V lost 5 bases to trimming and J lost 9 bases, with 14 bases between them. Germline-derived CDR1 and CDR2 are SGHTA and FQGNSA.

The chain combines TRBV9 with TRBJ2-7; a weak D match, TRBD2 (6 bases). The CDR3 loop spans 15 amino acids. Germline-derived CDR1 and CDR2 are SGDLS and YYNGEE. V was cut by 3 bases and J by 0 bases, with 13 bases left in between. The CDR3 DNA follows: TGTGCCAGCAGCGGCTACCGGGACTTCTCCTACGAGCAGTACTTC. As protein: CASSGYRDFSYEQYF.

The V call is TRBV5-1, the J call TRBJ1-3; D unclear. The V end was cut by 5 bases, the J end by 0 bases, with 9 bases between. Looked up from germline, CDR1 is SGHRS and CDR2 is YFSETQ. The CDR3 totals 14 residues. Written as DNA, the CDR3 is TGCGCCAGCAGAACGGTGTCCTCTGGAAACACCATATATTTT. Translation: CASRTVSSGNTIYF.

The J gene is TRBJ2-2, the V gene TRBV19, with 8 positions matching TRBD1. The CDR3 is 15 residues long. Germline CDR1 LNHDA, CDR2 SQIVND (reference sequence). Trimming at V came to 3 bases and at J to 6 bases, leaving 6 bases not matched to a gene. Here the CDR3 reads CASSIGDRWAGELFF. DNA for the CDR3: TGTGCCAGTAGTATTGGGGACAGGTGGGCCGGGGAGCTGTTTTTT.

The V and J genes are TRBV5-1 and TRBJ2-3; 7 bases line up with TRBD1. CDR3 length equals 15 residues. V lost 6 bases to trimming and J lost 4 bases; unmatched junction nucleotides: 11. Germline CDR1 and CDR2: SGHRS and YFSETQ. The CDR3 reads CASMTGLGFSDTQYF. CDR3 DNA sequence: TGCGCCAGCATGACAGGGTTGGGTTTTTCAGATACGCAGTATTTT.

The genes are TRBV7-9 and TRBJ1-3, with D hard to call. The CDR3 extends over 16 amino acids. Germline CDR1 and CDR2: SEHNR and FQNEAQ (reference sequence). The germline V and J ends were trimmed by 4 bases and 0 bases, with 13 bases remaining between them. The CDR3 region is CASSSSRPDSGNTIYF. Written as DNA, the CDR3 is TGTGCCAGCAGCTCTAGCCGGCCGGACTCTGGAAACACCATATATTTT.

A remark on this clone: The same CDR3 also results from other DNA sequences found in this sample. In DNA form, the CDR3 reads TGTGCCAGTAGTATCCGGGAGAACACTGAAGCTTTCTTT. Its translation: CASSIRENTEAFF. This rearrangement joins TRBV19 to TRBJ1-1; D gene unclear. The V and J ends lost 3 bases and 1 base respectively, with 6 bases between them. There are 13 residues in the CDR3. Germline CDR1 reads LNHDA; CDR2 reads SQIVND (reference sequence).